This T cell receptor beta chain was recovered during a study of T cell responses to AZD1222 COVID-19 vaccine. This clone appeared a few times. Sequencing used immunoSEQ multiplex PCR; TCRdb keeps in-frame clones, though not all of them. The sample consists of around 140,000 clones, just over 90% of them appearing once. V was pared by 5 bases and J by 12 bases, with 19 bases of the junction left unmatched. This CDR3 is built from 17 residues. Looked up from germline, CDR1 is SGHTA and CDR2 is FQGTGA. Sequenced here: peripheral blood, sampled 28 days after the second AZD1222 dose. The chain couples TRBV7-3 to TRBJ2-1; 10 bases match TRBD2. This TCR came from an adult who received the AZD1222 COVID-19 vaccine. CDR3 DNA sequence: TGTGCCAGCAGCGCGCCTCATGGATCAGCGGGAGGGCCGACGCAGTTCTTC. Translation: CASSAPHGSAGGPTQFF.